The 8 T cell receptor beta chains presented below share a single source sample, sequenced in a study of CXCR3-negative and CXCR3-positive naive CD8 T cells. Study-wide findings and caveats: Naive CXCR3-positive cells had TRB CDR3s more hydrophobic than those of CXCR3-negative naive cells.

These receptors lack a known antigen. The libraries of TRB cDNA were prepared using 5' RACE with UMI labels. For each CDR3 protein, TCRdb gives one entry from its re-call of the 5' RACE reads, without DNA. The listing contains 75,000 to 90,000 distinct CDR3 sequences. The specimen was naive CXCR3+ CD8+ T cells from blood. Stated subset: CD45RO-CCR7+CD27+CD95- naive CD8+ T cells expressing CXCR3 (TNR3+). These receptors all stem from a human donor in good health. Some clones in this sample may be carry-over from other donors' samples.

The J gene is TRBJ2-3, the V gene TRBV5-1. CDR1 and CDR2 from the germline V gene are SGHRS and YFSETQ. CDR3 length equals 13 residues. The CDR3 reads CASSTDSTGTQYF.

This chain connects TRBV27 to TRBJ2-5; there is no DNA to check the TCRdb D call of TRBD1. The CDR3 is 15 amino acids. Germline V gives CDR1 MNHEY, CDR2 SMNVEV (reference sequence). CDR3 protein: CASAWTPEYQETQYF.

The J gene is TRBJ2-7, the V gene TRBV6-1; TCRdb selects TRBD1, and the lack of DNA leaves this call unchecked. CDR1 and CDR2 from the germline V gene are MNHNS and SASEGT. The CDR3 runs to 14 residues. The CDR3 spells CASSEGRGRDEQYF.

V and J are TRBV29-1 and TRBJ2-5; TCRdb reports TRBD2, a call that lacks DNA to check it against. The CDR3 has 15 residues. Germline assignment: CDR1 SQVTM and CDR2 ANQGSEA. The CDR3 loop is CSVDGLAGGGETQYF.

The V call is TRBV7-9, the J call TRBJ2-2; TCRdb reports TRBD1, a call that lacks DNA to check it against. The CDR3 totals 16 residues. CDR1 and CDR2 (germline): SEHNR, FQNEAQ (reference sequence). This CDR3 is CASRPTGTGATGELFF.

The chain is built from TRBV12-3 or TRBV12-4 and TRBJ1-2; the TRBD1 assignment by TCRdb is unverifiable without DNA. The CDR3 has 14 residues. This chain's CDR3 is CASSDQGTGSGYTF.

V and J are TRBV5-1 and TRBJ1-1. Germline lookup yields CDR1 SGHRS and CDR2 YFSETQ. This CDR3 has 15 residues. CDR3 residues: CASSLVDPTNTEAFF. Supplemented by reference TRBV5-1 and TRBJ1-1, the full variable domain reads KAGVTQTPRYLIKTRGQQVTLSCSPISGHRSVSWYQQTPGQGLQFLFEYFSETQRNKGNFPGRFSGRQFSNSRSEMNVSTLELGDSALYLCASSLVDPTNTEAFFGQGTRLTVV.

The chain combines TRBV29-1 with TRBJ2-2. CDR3 length equals 11 residues. The germline CDR1 and CDR2 sequences are SQVTM and ANQGSEA. The CDR3 reads CSVVLVGELFF.